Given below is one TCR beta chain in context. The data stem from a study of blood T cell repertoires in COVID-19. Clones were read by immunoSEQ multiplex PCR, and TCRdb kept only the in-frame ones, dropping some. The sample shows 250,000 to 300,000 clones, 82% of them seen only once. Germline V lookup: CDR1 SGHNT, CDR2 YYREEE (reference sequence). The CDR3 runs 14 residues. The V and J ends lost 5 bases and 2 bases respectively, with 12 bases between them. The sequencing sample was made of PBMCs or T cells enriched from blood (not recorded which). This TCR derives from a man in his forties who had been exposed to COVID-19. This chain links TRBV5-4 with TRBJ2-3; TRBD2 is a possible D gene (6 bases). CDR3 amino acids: CASRRDGPTDTQYF. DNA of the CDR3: TGTGCCAGCAGGCGGGACGGACCCACAGATACGCAGTATTTT.